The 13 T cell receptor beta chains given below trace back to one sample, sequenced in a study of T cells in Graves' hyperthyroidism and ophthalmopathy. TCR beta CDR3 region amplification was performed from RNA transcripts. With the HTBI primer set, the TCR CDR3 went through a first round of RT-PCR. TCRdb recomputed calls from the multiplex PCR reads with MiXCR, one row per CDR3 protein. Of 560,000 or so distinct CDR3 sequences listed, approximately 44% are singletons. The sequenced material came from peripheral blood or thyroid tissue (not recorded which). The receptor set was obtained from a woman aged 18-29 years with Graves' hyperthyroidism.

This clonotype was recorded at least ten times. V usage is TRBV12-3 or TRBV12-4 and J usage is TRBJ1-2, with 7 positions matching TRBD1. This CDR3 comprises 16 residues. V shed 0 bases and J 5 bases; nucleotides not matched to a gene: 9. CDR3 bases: TGTGCCAGCAGTTTAGCCAAACCGGGACAGCGTTATGGCTACACCTTC. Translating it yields CASSLAKPGQRYGYTF.

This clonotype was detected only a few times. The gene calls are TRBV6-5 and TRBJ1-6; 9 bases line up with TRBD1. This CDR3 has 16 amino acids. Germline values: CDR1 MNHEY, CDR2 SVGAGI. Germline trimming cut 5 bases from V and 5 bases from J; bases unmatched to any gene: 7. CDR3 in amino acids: CASSLLGQGNNSPLHF. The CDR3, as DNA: TGTGCCAGCAGTCTACTTGGACAGGGGAATAATTCACCCCTCCACTTT.

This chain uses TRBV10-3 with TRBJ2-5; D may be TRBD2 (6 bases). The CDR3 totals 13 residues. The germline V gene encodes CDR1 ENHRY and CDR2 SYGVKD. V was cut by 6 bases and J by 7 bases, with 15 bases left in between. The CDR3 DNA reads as TGTGCCATCAGGCCGACTAGGCGAGGGACCCAGTACTTC. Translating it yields CAIRPTRRGTQYF.

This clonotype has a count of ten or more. The CDR3 loop reads CASSLAKTQYF. Here the CDR3 DNA reads TGTGCCAGCAGTTTAGCGAAGACCCAGTACTTC. The chain has TRBV12-3 or TRBV12-4 and TRBJ2-5, with D uncertain. The CDR3 has 11 residues. V gave up 0 bases and J gave up 6 bases, with 2 bases separating them.

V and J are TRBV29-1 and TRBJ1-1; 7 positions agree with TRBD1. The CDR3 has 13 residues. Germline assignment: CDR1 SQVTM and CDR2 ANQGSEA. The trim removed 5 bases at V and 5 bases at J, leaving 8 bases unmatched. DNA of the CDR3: TGCAGCGTTAGCAGGGGGGAAGATACTGAAGCTTTCTTT. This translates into CSVSRGEDTEAFF. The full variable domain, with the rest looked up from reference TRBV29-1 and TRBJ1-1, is SAVISQKPSRDICQRGTSLTIQCQVDSQVTMMFWYRQQPGQSLTLIATANQGSEATYESGFVIDKFPISRPNLTFSTLTVSNMSPEDSSIYLCSVSRGEDTEAFFGQGTRLTVV.

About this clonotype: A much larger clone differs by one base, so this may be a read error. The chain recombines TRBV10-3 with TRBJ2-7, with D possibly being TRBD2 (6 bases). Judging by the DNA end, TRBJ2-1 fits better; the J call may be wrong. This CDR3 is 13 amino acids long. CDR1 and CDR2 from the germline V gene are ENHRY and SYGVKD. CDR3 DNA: TGTGCCATCAGGCCGGGAGAGTGGGCCGAGCAGTTCTTC. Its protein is CAIRPGEWAEQFF.

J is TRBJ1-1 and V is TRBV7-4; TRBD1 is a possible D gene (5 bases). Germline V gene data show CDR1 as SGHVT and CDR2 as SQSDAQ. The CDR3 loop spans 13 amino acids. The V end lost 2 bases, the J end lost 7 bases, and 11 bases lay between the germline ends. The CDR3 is CASSLLPGDEAFF. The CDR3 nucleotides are TGTGCCAGCAGCTTACTCCCGGGGGATGAAGCTTTCTTT.

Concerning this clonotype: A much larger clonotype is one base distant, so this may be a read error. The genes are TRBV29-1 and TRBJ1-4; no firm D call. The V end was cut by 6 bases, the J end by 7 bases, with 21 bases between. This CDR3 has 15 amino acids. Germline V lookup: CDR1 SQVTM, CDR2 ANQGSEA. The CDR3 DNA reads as TGCAGCGTAGTCGGGTTCAGGAGGGCGCTTGAAAAACTGTTTTTT. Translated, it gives CSVVGFRRALEKLFF.

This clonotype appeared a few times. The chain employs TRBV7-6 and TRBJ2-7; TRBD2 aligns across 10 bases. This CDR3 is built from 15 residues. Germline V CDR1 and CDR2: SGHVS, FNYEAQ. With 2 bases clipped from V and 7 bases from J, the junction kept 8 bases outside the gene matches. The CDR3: CASSLLAGVPGEQYF. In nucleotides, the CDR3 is TGTGCCAGCAGCTTACTAGCGGGAGTCCCGGGAGAGCAGTACTTC. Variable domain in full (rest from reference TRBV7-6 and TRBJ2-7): GAGVSQSPRYKVTKRGQDVALRCDPISGHVSLYWYRQALGQGPEFLTYFNYEAQQDKSGLPNDRFSAERPEGSISTLTIQRTEQRDSAMYRCASSLLAGVPGEQYFGPGTRLTVT.

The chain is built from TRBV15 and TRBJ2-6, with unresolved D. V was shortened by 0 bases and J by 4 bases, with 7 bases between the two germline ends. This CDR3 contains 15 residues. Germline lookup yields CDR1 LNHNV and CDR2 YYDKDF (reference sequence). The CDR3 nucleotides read TGTGCCACCAGCAGAGATTTGGCAGGGGCCAACGTCCTGACTTTC. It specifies CATSRDLAGANVLTF.

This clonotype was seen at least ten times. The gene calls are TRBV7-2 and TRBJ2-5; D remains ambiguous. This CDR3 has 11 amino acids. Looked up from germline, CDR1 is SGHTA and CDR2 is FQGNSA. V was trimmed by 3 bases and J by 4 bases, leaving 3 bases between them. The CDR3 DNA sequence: TGTGCCAGCAGCTTCCCAGAGACCCAGTACTTC. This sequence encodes CASSFPETQYF. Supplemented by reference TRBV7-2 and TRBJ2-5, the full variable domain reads GAGVSQSPSNKVTEKGKDVELRCDPISGHTALYWYRQSLGQGLEFLIYFQGNSAPDKSGLPSDRFSAERTGGSVSTLTIQRTQQEDSAVYLCASSFPETQYFGPGTRLLVL.

The CDR3 DNA is TGTGCCACCAGCAGGGACACAGGGGGCTCTCACACTGAAGCTTTCTTT. Translation gives CATSRDTGGSHTEAFF. The chain couples TRBV15 to TRBJ1-1; 9 bases are shared with TRBD1. CDR3 size: 16 residues. CDR1 is LNHNV, CDR2 YYDKDF, per germline (reference sequence). The V gene end was trimmed by 3 bases and the J gene end by 3 bases; junction bases not matched to a gene: 8.

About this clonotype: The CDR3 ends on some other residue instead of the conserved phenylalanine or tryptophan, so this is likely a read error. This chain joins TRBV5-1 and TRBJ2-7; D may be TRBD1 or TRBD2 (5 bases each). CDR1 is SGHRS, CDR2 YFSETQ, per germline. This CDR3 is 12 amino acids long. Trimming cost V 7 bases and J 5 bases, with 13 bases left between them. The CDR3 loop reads CASGLGVHEQYL. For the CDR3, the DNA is TGCGCCAGCGGCCTGGGGGTGCACGAGCAGTACCTC.